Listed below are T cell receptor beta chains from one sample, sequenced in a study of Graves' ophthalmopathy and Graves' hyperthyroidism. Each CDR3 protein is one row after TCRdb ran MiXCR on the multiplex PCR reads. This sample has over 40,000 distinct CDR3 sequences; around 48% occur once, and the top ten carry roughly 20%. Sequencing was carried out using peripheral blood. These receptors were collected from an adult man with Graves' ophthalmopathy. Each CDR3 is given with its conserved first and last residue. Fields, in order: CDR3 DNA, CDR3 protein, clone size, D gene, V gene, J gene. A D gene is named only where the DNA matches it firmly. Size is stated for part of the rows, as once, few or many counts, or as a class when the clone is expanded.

TGTGCCAGCAGCCTGGGACTAGCGGGGCTAGAGCAGTTCTTC	CASSLGLAGLEQFF	many	TRBD2	TRBV5-8	TRBJ2-1
TGTGCCAGCAGTCGGCCCGAGGGAGGGACAGTCTCCTACGAGCAGTACTTC	CASSRPEGGTVSYEQYF	-	-	TRBV5-4	TRBJ2-7
TGTGCCAGCAGCCCGGGACACAGCAATCAGCCCCAGCATTTT	CASSPGHSNQPQHF	-	-	TRBV11-2	TRBJ1-5
TGTGCCAGTATTGATGCGTACCGCGAGCAGTACTTC	CASIDAYREQYF	medium-sized	-	TRBV19	TRBJ2-7
TGTGCCAGCAGCCAAGCAGGGTTGTCTGAAGCTTTCTTT	CASSQAGLSEAFF	many	-	TRBV3-1	TRBJ1-1
TGCGCCAGCAGCTATGCGGCAGGAGGTAGCACCGGGGAGCTGTTTTTT	CASSYAAGGSTGELFF	many	-	TRBV4-1	TRBJ2-2
TGCGCCAGCAGCCTACTTTCCGGGACAGCCTCTAATAATTCACCCCTCCACTTT	CASSLLSGTASNNSPLHF	-	TRBD1	TRBV4-1	TRBJ1-6
TGTGCCAGCAGCAGTGGACTAGCGGAAGAGACCCAGTACTTC	CASSSGLAEETQYF	-	TRBD2	TRBV4-2	TRBJ2-5
TGTGCCAGCAGCTCCTACCAGAACACTGAAGCTTTCTTT	CASSSYQNTEAFF	-	-	TRBV7-8	TRBJ1-1
TGCAGCGCAACAGGGATAGGCTCCTACGAGCAGTACTTC	CSATGIGSYEQYF	once	-	TRBV29-1	TRBJ2-7
TGTGCCAGCATACCGGGGGCGAAAGAGACCCAGTACTTC	CASIPGAKETQYF	-	-	TRBV2	TRBJ2-5
TGTGCCAGTATCCCAAGGACGACAGGGCTGGTTGAGGCTTTCTTT	CASIPRTTGLVEAFF	few	TRBD1	TRBV19	TRBJ1-1
TGTGCCAGCAGCCAAACTAGTTTAGGATCCTACGAGCAGTACTTC	CASSQTSLGSYEQYF	many	-	TRBV28	TRBJ2-7
TGCGCCAGCAGCTCGGGACAGGGATCGGCCGAGCAGTACTTC	CASSSGQGSAEQYF	many	TRBD1	TRBV10-2	TRBJ2-7
TGTGCCAGCAGCTTTGGAGCGACGGAGAACACTGAAGCTTTCTTT	CASSFGATENTEAFF	many	-	TRBV12-3/TRBV12-4	TRBJ1-1
TGTGCCAGCAGCTCGGACAGGCCAGATACGCAGTATTTT	CASSSDRPDTQYF	many	TRBD1	TRBV7-2	TRBJ2-3
TGTGCCAGCAGCATGAAAGGTTCTTATGCCTACACCTTC	CASSMKGSYAYTF	-	-	TRBV9	TRBJ1-2
TGTGCCAGCAGCCAAGGCTGGGGGGAAGAAGCTTTCTTT	CASSQGWGEEAFF	-	-	TRBV3-1	TRBJ1-1
TGCGCCAGCAGCTTGAAGCTAGGCCTGAACACTGAAGCTTTCTTT	CASSLKLGLNTEAFF	many	-	TRBV5-1	TRBJ1-1
TGTGCCAGCAGTGCTTCAGGCTATAATAATTCACCCCTCCACTTT	CASSASGYNNSPLHF	-	-	TRBV2	TRBJ1-6
TGCAGCGTTGGGGGGGGACAGGGAAGTCAGCCCCAGCATTTT	CSVGGGQGSQPQHF	once	TRBD1	TRBV29-1	TRBJ1-5
TGTGCCAGCAGTTCTGGACAGGGGAAGAATCAGCCCCAGCATTTT	CASSSGQGKNQPQHF	-	TRBD1	TRBV12-3/TRBV12-4	TRBJ1-5
TGCAGTGCTAGAGATATTGGGGCAGGTCGGCAGTTCTTC	CSARDIGAGRQFF	-	-	TRBV20-1	TRBJ2-1
TGCAGTGCTAGTATGTACAATGAGCAGTTCTTC	CSASMYNEQFF	once	-	TRBV20-1	TRBJ2-1
TGTGCCAGTAGTATGAAGGGGGGGATCAGCGAGCAGTACTTC	CASSMKGGISEQYF	-	-	TRBV19	TRBJ2-7
TGTGCCAGCAGCCAACTTCCCCGACTAGCGGGTCAATACGAGCAGTACTTC	CASSQLPRLAGQYEQYF	-	TRBD2	TRBV4-2	TRBJ2-7
TGTGCCAGCAGGACGCGGACGGGAATAGATACGCAGTATTTT	CASRTRTGIDTQYF	many	-	TRBV2	TRBJ2-3
TGTGCCACCAGCAGAGACATGGACAGGGGGCGGGAGACCCAGTACTTC	CATSRDMDRGRETQYF	-	TRBD1	TRBV15	TRBJ2-5
TGTGCCAGCAGCCCCGGGACTAGCGGGAGTATGGGAGATACGCAGTATTTT	CASSPGTSGSMGDTQYF	few	TRBD2	TRBV9	TRBJ2-3
TGCGCCAGCGCGGGGGACCCAAAAGAGAACGAGCAGTACTTC	CASAGDPKENEQYF	many	TRBD2	TRBV5-1	TRBJ2-7
TGCAGTGCTAACCCGACAGGGAATGTCTATGGCTACACCTTC	CSANPTGNVYGYTF	medium-sized	TRBD1	TRBV20-1	TRBJ1-2
TGTGCCAGTAGTGTAACAGGGGTCGGGGCCAACGTCCTGACTTTC	CASSVTGVGANVLTF	medium-sized	TRBD1	TRBV19	TRBJ2-6
TGTGCCAGCAGTTACAAACACCGGGGAGGGGAGACCCAGTACTTC	CASSYKHRGGETQYF	-	TRBD2	TRBV6-5	TRBJ2-5
TGTGCCAGCAGCTCTCCTGGAGGCGAGCAGTACTTC	CASSSPGGEQYF	-	-	TRBV7-3	TRBJ2-7
TGCGCCGGCAGCTTTCCGACAGGGGGCGCTAGCTATGGCTACACCTTC	CAGSFPTGGASYGYTF	-	TRBD1	TRBV7-9	TRBJ1-2
TGCAGTGCTAGAGTCGGGGGGGCTGACGAGACCCAGTACTTC	CSARVGGADETQYF	many	TRBD2	TRBV20-1	TRBJ2-5
TGCAGTGCTAGAGATGGGACGGGGAAAAGCATTCAGTACTTC	CSARDGTGKSIQYF	-	-	TRBV20-1	TRBJ2-4
TGCGCCAGCAGCCCAGTCGGGACAGGCGCCTCGGGGCAGTTCTTC	CASSPVGTGASGQFF	many	TRBD1	TRBV5-1	TRBJ2-1
TGTAGCTTGAATCTGGGCACAGATACGCAGTATTTT	CSLNLGTDTQYF	-	-	TRBV29-1	TRBJ2-3
TGCGCCAGCAGTGAGGTTCAGGGGGCGTCCGAGCAGTACTTC	CASSEVQGASEQYF	many	TRBD1	TRBV10-1	TRBJ2-7
TGTGCCAGCAGCCACGGAAGGCAAGAGACCCAGTACTTC	CASSHGRQETQYF	many	-	TRBV3-1	TRBJ2-5
TGTGCCAGCTCACCAAGAGAGGGGGCAGAAAACATTCAGTACTTC	CASSPREGAENIQYF	-	TRBD1	TRBV18	TRBJ2-4
TGTGCCACAATAGCTGGAAACACCATATATTTT	CATIAGNTIYF	many	-	TRBV28	TRBJ1-3
TGTGCCAGCAGCTTAGCGGGAGCAACAGATACGCAGTATTTT	CASSLAGATDTQYF	-	TRBD2	TRBV7-3	TRBJ2-3
TGTGCCAGTAGCCTGGTCGGACGGATCTATGGCTACACCTTC	CASSLVGRIYGYTF	-	-	TRBV19	TRBJ1-2
TGCAGTGCTAACCTAGCAGGGGTAGGACATCTCTATGGCTACACCTTC	CSANLAGVGHLYGYTF	once	-	TRBV20-1	TRBJ1-2
TGCAGTGCTAGAGAATTTGGACAGCCCAATCAGCCCCAGTACTTC	CSAREFGQPNQPQYF	-	-	TRBV20-1	TRBJ2-5
TGCGCCAGCAGCCAAGCGGGCAGGGGGATCGGCAATGAGCAGTTCTTC	CASSQAGRGIGNEQFF	-	TRBD1	TRBV4-1	TRBJ2-1
TGCGCCAGCAGCTCTATCCACCGGGACACCAATGAGCAGTTCTTC	CASSSIHRDTNEQFF	once	-	TRBV5-1	TRBJ2-1
TGTGCCAGTAGTACAACCGCCCTCAGACAGACCCATAGCAATCAGCCCCAGCATTTT	CASSTTALRQTHSNQPQHF	many	-	TRBV19	TRBJ1-5